A selection of T cell receptor beta chains follows, all from one sample in a study of OX40 agonist ivuxolimab in advanced cancers. The repertoire was sequenced with immunoSEQ multiplex PCR; TCRdb's copy has only in-frame clones and lacks some. Altogether some 74,000 clones are present, 70% to 90% being singletons, with the ten largest covering 3% to 4.5%. This sample comprised CD4+ or CD8+ T cells sorted from blood, obtained in a trial of the OX40 agonist ivuxolimab. The receptors come from an adult with an advanced solid tumor such as melanoma, head and neck, liver or kidney cancer. Each CDR3 is given with its conserved first and last residue. Each record gives: V gene, J gene, clone size, D gene, CDR3 length, CDR3 protein, CDR3 DNA. D genes are given only for firm matches. The size of a clone is reported for some rows only, either as once, few or many, or as a class for expanded clones.

TRBV6-1	TRBJ2-3	once	.	16	CASSEARGLGTDTQYF	TGTGCCAGCAGTGAAGCACGGGGGCTCGGCACAGATACGCAGTATTTT
TRBV15	TRBJ1-4	once	.	17	CATSMRGRLIGNEKLFF	TGTGCCACCAGCATGAGGGGAAGATTAATTGGCAATGAAAAACTGTTTTTT
TRBV11-2	TRBJ2-7	.	.	18	CASRSGTGGRLAPYEQYF	TGTGCCAGCAGATCCGGGACAGGAGGTAGACTAGCGCCCTACGAGCAGTACTTC
TRBV6-6	TRBJ2-7	few	.	12	CASSPSRAEQYF	TGTGCCAGCAGCCCGAGCAGGGCCGAGCAGTACTTC
TRBV10-3	TRBJ1-1	.	.	12	CAISESATEAFF	TGTGCCATCAGTGAGTCGGCGACCGAAGCTTTCTTT
TRBV30	TRBJ1-1	.	.	13	CAWSRQLNTEAFF	TGTGCCTGGAGTAGGCAGTTGAACACTGAAGCTTTCTTT
TRBV7-2	TRBJ2-7	few	TRBD1	14	CASSPTGQRGEQYF	TGTGCCAGCAGCCCCACGGGACAGAGGGGCGAGCAGTACTTC
TRBV12-5	TRBJ1-5	few	TRBD1	20	CASGLLLWQGDTYSNQPQHF	TGTGCTAGTGGTTTGTTGCTCTGGCAGGGGGATACTTATAGCAATCAGCCCCAGCATTTT
TRBV10-3	TRBJ2-7	.	.	14	CAIGLAAYIGEQYF	TGTGCCATCGGGTTGGCGGCATACATTGGGGAGCAGTACTTC
TRBV21-1	TRBJ2-5	.	.	14	CASSTTGDQETQYF	TGTGCCAGCAGCACGACAGGGGATCAAGAGACCCAGTACTTC
TRBV27	TRBJ2-1	.	.	13	CASSRDSLSKEFF	TGTGCCAGCAGCCGGGACTCGCTCTCCAAGGAGTTCTTC
TRBV10-3	TRBJ2-1	.	TRBD2	16	CAISEGTSGTYNEQFF	TGTGCCATCAGTGAAGGGACTAGCGGGACCTACAATGAGCAGTTCTTC
TRBV19	TRBJ2-1	.	.	14	CASTSGNSYNEQFF	TGTGCCAGTACCAGCGGAAACTCCTACAATGAGCAGTTCTTC
TRBV27	TRBJ2-7	.	TRBD2	15	CASSLMAGEGPEQYF	TGTGCCAGCAGTTTAATGGCGGGAGAGGGTCCCGAGCAGTACTTC
TRBV11-3	TRBJ2-1	.	TRBD2	16	CASSLVASGRYNEQFF	TGTGCCAGCAGCTTAGTGGCTAGCGGGCGGTACAATGAGCAGTTCTTC
TRBV7-9	TRBJ1-5	.	.	13	CASSLWLGQPQHF	TGTGCCAGCAGCTTATGGCTGGGTCAGCCCCAGCATTTT
TRBV28	TRBJ1-1	.	.	12	CATRGGNTEAFF	TGTGCCACCCGAGGAGGGAACACTGAAGCTTTCTTT
TRBV28	TRBJ1-1	.	.	14	CASSEVATNTEAFF	TGTGCCAGCAGTGAGGTGGCCACGAACACTGAAGCTTTCTTT
TRBV4-1	TRBJ2-2	.	TRBD2	15	CASSQAAGGSRELFF	TGCGCCAGCAGCCAAGCGGCGGGGGGTAGCAGGGAGCTGTTTTTT
TRBV27	TRBJ2-1	.	.	13	CASSLGPFNEQFF	TGTGCCAGCAGTTTAGGGCCTTTTAATGAGCAGTTCTTC
TRBV5-1	TRBJ1-5	.	.	15	CASSWQGSPDQPQHF	TGCGCCAGCAGCTGGCAGGGGTCTCCGGATCAGCCCCAGCATTTT
TRBV6-5	TRBJ2-1	.	.	15	CASSYSTGRYNEQFF	TGTGCCAGCAGTTACTCTACAGGGAGGTACAATGAGCAGTTCTTC
TRBV5-1	TRBJ2-7	.	.	16	CASSLRGIMTSYEQYF	TGCGCCAGCAGCTTGAGAGGGATAATGACCTCCTACGAGCAGTACTTC
TRBV19	TRBJ2-5	few	TRBD2	14	CASSTGLAEETQYF	TGTGCCAGTAGTACCGGACTAGCGGAAGAGACCCAGTACTTC
TRBV28	TRBJ2-3	.	.	11	CASSLRDTQYF	TGTGCCAGCAGTTTACGGGATACGCAGTATTTT
TRBV7-9	TRBJ2-7	.	TRBD1	15	CASSREEGAAYEQYF	TGTGCCAGCAGCCGAGAAGAGGGGGCGGCCTACGAGCAGTACTTC
TRBV5-4	TRBJ2-6	.	.	17	CASSWGAPGSGANVLTF	TGTGCCAGCAGCTGGGGGGCCCCCGGCTCTGGGGCCAACGTCCTGACTTTC
TRBV12-5	TRBJ2-7	once	.	16	CASGLVLGPASYEQYF	TGTGCTAGTGGTTTGGTACTGGGTCCCGCATCCTACGAGCAGTACTTC
TRBV28	TRBJ2-2	.	.	13	CASSLGFAEELFF	TGTGCCAGCAGTTTAGGTTTTGCGGAGGAGCTGTTTTTT
TRBV11-3	TRBJ2-2	medium-sized	TRBD1	14	CASSHRGRNGELFF	TGTGCCAGCAGCCACAGGGGGCGGAACGGGGAGCTGTTTTTT
TRBV4-1	TRBJ1-1	.	TRBD1	15	CASSQVTGGRTEAFF	TGCGCCAGCAGCCAAGTAACAGGGGGTCGGACTGAAGCTTTCTTT
TRBV11-2	TRBJ2-3	once	TRBD1	13	CASSFNRGDTQYF	TGTGCCAGCAGCTTCAACAGGGGGGATACGCAGTATTTT
TRBV4-1	TRBJ1-1	.	TRBD1	18	CASSHSATGALEGTEAFF	TGCGCCAGCAGCCATTCGGCGACAGGGGCCCTGGAGGGGACTGAAGCTTTCTTT
TRBV4-3	TRBJ1-1	.	.	15	CASSQVTGENTEAFF	TGCGCCAGCAGCCAAGTGACAGGAGAGAACACTGAAGCTTTCTTT
TRBV21-1	TRBJ2-7	.	.	18	CAILEKYGTPGISYEQYF	TGTGCCATCCTAGAAAAATACGGGACTCCGGGTATCTCCTACGAGCAGTACTTC
TRBV2	TRBJ2-7	few	.	12	CASSLTRSEQYF	TGTGCCAGCAGTTTGACCCGGAGCGAGCAGTACTTC
TRBV6-5	TRBJ1-1	.	.	13	CATHLVLGTEAFF	TGTGCCACCCATTTGGTACTCGGGACTGAAGCTTTCTTT